A selection of T cell receptor beta chains follows, all from one sample in a study of cytomegalovirus exposure and HLA in healthy donors. Libraries were prepared by immunoSEQ multiplex PCR; TCRdb keeps only in-frame clonotypes and omits some of them. The profile shows over 75,000 clones, 84% of them singletons. The sequencing sample was made of PBMCs. All receptors come from a woman aged 18-30 years in good health and CMV-seropositive. CDR3s leave out the opening cysteine and the closing phenylalanine or tryptophan. A D gene is named only where the DNA matches it firmly.

V gene: TRBV15; CDR3 length: 12; D gene: TRBD1; J gene: TRBJ1-4; CDR3 protein: ATSKGQGGEKLF
V gene: TRBV30; CDR3 length: 9; D gene: NA; J gene: TRBJ2-1; CDR3 protein: ASGRRNEQF
V gene: TRBV19; CDR3 length: 12; D gene: NA; J gene: TRBJ1-2; CDR3 protein: ASSRARGIHGYT
V gene: TRBV19; CDR3 length: 14; D gene: NA; J gene: TRBJ2-1; CDR3 protein: ASSIRGARRYNEQF
V gene: TRBV27; CDR3 length: 14; D gene: NA; J gene: TRBJ1-6; CDR3 protein: ASSFRRWHLNSPLH
V gene: TRBV5-1; CDR3 length: 13; D gene: NA; J gene: TRBJ1-1; CDR3 protein: ASSLVAGAGTEAF
V gene: TRBV7-9; CDR3 length: 10; D gene: NA; J gene: TRBJ2-1; CDR3 protein: ASSLDRNEQF
V gene: TRBV25-1; CDR3 length: 11; D gene: TRBD1; J gene: TRBJ2-3; CDR3 protein: ASRGQGADTQY
V gene: TRBV12-5; CDR3 length: 13; D gene: NA; J gene: TRBJ2-7; CDR3 protein: ASGLADLGAYEQY
V gene: TRBV30; CDR3 length: 16; D gene: TRBD2; J gene: TRBJ2-1; CDR3 protein: AWSVLLTSGTTYNEQF
V gene: TRBV4-2; CDR3 length: 12; D gene: NA; J gene: TRBJ1-2; CDR3 protein: ASSQARTAIGYT
V gene: TRBV4-1; CDR3 length: 13; D gene: NA; J gene: TRBJ1-1; CDR3 protein: ASSQVIGRNTEAF
V gene: TRBV4-2; CDR3 length: 15; D gene: NA; J gene: TRBJ2-6; CDR3 protein: ASSQEATRSGANVLT
V gene: TRBV6-1; CDR3 length: 12; D gene: NA; J gene: TRBJ1-1; CDR3 protein: ASSVGRINTEAF
V gene: TRBV6-1; CDR3 length: 11; D gene: NA; J gene: TRBJ2-3; CDR3 protein: ASIEGHGKAQY
V gene: TRBV7-2; CDR3 length: 14; D gene: TRBD2; J gene: TRBJ2-1; CDR3 protein: ASSLSASGAYNEQF
V gene: TRBV6-5; CDR3 length: 13; D gene: TRBD1; J gene: TRBJ2-2; CDR3 protein: ASRGTGQNTGELF
V gene: TRBV14; CDR3 length: 13; D gene: TRBD1; J gene: TRBJ2-3; CDR3 protein: ASSQGQGNTDTQY
V gene: TRBV6-1; CDR3 length: 13; D gene: NA; J gene: TRBJ1-5; CDR3 protein: ASSDRRQPHQPQH
V gene: TRBV5-1; CDR3 length: 14; D gene: TRBD1; J gene: TRBJ2-2; CDR3 protein: ASSPGTGGNTGELF
V gene: TRBV5-1; CDR3 length: 11; D gene: NA; J gene: TRBJ1-1; CDR3 protein: ASSRQVNTEAF
V gene: TRBV7-2; CDR3 length: 14; D gene: NA; J gene: TRBJ2-6; CDR3 protein: ASSTRVLTGANVLT